The rows below give T cell receptor beta chains drawn from one sample of a study of technical replicates of blood from a handful of donors. The repertoire was sequenced with immunoSEQ multiplex PCR; TCRdb's copy has only in-frame clones and lacks some. Among about 73,000 clones, about 92% were seen once, and the ten largest hold 0.2% to 0.3%. The source material was T cells isolated from PBMCs. The receptor source for this set is a human donor in good health. The CDR3 runs from the conserved cysteine through the conserved F or W. Each record gives: D gene, J gene, CDR3 length, clone size, V gene, CDR3 DNA, CDR3 protein. A D gene is named only where the DNA matches it firmly. Clone size is stated in some rows and not others, as once, few, many or a class when expanded.

TRBD2	TRBJ2-7	16	-	TRBV13	TGTGCCAGCAGCTTAGGACTAGCGGGGAACTCCTACGAGCAGTACTTC	CASSLGLAGNSYEQYF
TRBD2	TRBJ2-1	12	-	TRBV7-3	TGTGCCAGCAGCTCCGGGGGGGGTGAGCAGTTCTTC	CASSSGGGEQFF
-	TRBJ2-1	17	-	TRBV21-1	TGTGCCAGCAGCACGGCGTCCCTAACAGGGCCCGGCAATGAGCAGTTCTTC	CASSTASLTGPGNEQFF
TRBD2	TRBJ2-5	14	-	TRBV28	TGTGCCAGCCGGACTCTCTTGGGGGGGGAGACCCAGTACTTC	CASRTLLGGETQYF
-	TRBJ2-2	11	-	TRBV13	TGTGCCAGCAGCTCCTCCGGGGAGCTGTTTTTT	CASSSSGELFF
TRBD1	TRBJ1-1	14	few	TRBV10-3	TGTGCCATCAGCTCTCGGACAGGGAACACTGAAGCTTTCTTT	CAISSRTGNTEAFF
TRBD2	TRBJ2-1	18	-	TRBV4-1	TGCGCCAGCAGCCACCTCACCATAAAAAGCGGGATTTACAATGAGCAGTTCTTC	CASSHLTIKSGIYNEQFF
-	TRBJ2-7	17	-	TRBV5-1	TGCGCCAGCAGCTTGGCCGTGGAGGCCCTCTTAGGGTACGAGCAGTACTTC	CASSLAVEALLGYEQYF
-	TRBJ2-3	14	-	TRBV10-3	TGTGCCATCAGTGAGTCGACAGTCACAGATACGCAGTATTTT	CAISESTVTDTQYF
TRBD1	TRBJ2-5	15	-	TRBV5-1	TGCGCCAGCAGCTTGATGTCACAGGGGATGGAGACCCAGTACTTC	CASSLMSQGMETQYF
-	TRBJ1-5	14	-	TRBV2	TGTGCCAGCAGTGAAGCGCAGACGGGGAGTGCCCAGCATTTT	CASSEAQTGSAQHF
TRBD2	TRBJ2-7	14	-	TRBV7-2	TGTGCCAGCAGCTTAACAGCGGGAGGATACGAGCAGTACTTC	CASSLTAGGYEQYF
-	TRBJ1-2	15	-	TRBV7-8	TGTGCCAGCAGCTTAGAAGCAGGGGACAACTATGGCTACACCTTC	CASSLEAGDNYGYTF
-	TRBJ2-2	14	few	TRBV6-5	TGTGCCAGCCGTGGAGGAATAATCACCGGGGAGCTGTTTTTT	CASRGGIITGELFF
TRBD1	TRBJ1-6	14	-	TRBV7-3	TGTGCCAGCAGCCACGGACAGGCCAGTTCACCCCTCCACTTT	CASSHGQASSPLHF
-	TRBJ1-1	15	-	TRBV28	TGTGCCAGCAGTCCGAGCAGGGGAGTGGGCACTGAAGCTTTCTTT	CASSPSRGVGTEAFF
TRBD1	TRBJ2-5	19	-	TRBV28	TGTGCCAGCAGTCCTACGATGCATTCCGGGACAGGGGGCGTGGAGACCCAGTACTTC	CASSPTMHSGTGGVETQYF
-	TRBJ2-7	15	-	TRBV28	TGTGCCAGCAGGGTCCCAGGATCCAATACCTACGAGCAGTACTTC	CASRVPGSNTYEQYF
-	TRBJ1-1	13	-	TRBV7-7	TGTGCTAGCAGCTTAACACAGAACACTGAAGCTTTCTTT	CASSLTQNTEAFF
TRBD2	TRBJ2-2	14	-	TRBV27	TGTGCCAGCAGTTTGGGTTCGGGAGCGGGAGAGCTGTTTTTT	CASSLGSGAGELFF
TRBD1	TRBJ2-1	14	-	TRBV5-1	TGCGCCAGCAGCGTGGGACAGACTTACAATGAGCAGTTCTTC	CASSVGQTYNEQFF
TRBD2	TRBJ2-3	16	-	TRBV7-8	TGTGCCAGCAGCTTTCGGCGGGGGGCCAGCAAGGATACGCAGTATTTT	CASSFRRGASKDTQYF
TRBD1	TRBJ1-2	14	-	TRBV28	TGTGCCAGCAGCTTTGGGACAGGGCCCTATGGCTACACCTTC	CASSFGTGPYGYTF
-	TRBJ1-2	14	-	TRBV6-5	TGTGCCAGCAGCGCCCCCGGGGTGGACTATGGCTACACCTTC	CASSAPGVDYGYTF
-	TRBJ2-7	14	-	TRBV5-4	TGTGCCAGCAGCACAGTGGGGAGACCCTACGAGCAGTACTTC	CASSTVGRPYEQYF
-	TRBJ2-7	12	-	TRBV29-1	TGCAGCGTTGGGCAGCCAGGGGTCGAGCAGTACTTC	CSVGQPGVEQYF
-	TRBJ1-1	13	few	TRBV7-7	TGTGCTAGCAGCTGGAGCAGGGGCACTGAAGCTTTCTTT	CASSWSRGTEAFF